These 30 T cell receptor beta chains originate from one sample sequenced in a study of shared clonotypes between healthy human individuals (dated by TCRdb to 2020 to 2022). Library preparation employed the immunoSEQ multiplex PCR assay. Drawn from immuneACCESS, this table holds only the in-frame rearrangements with V and J called that TCRdb kept. Clones are partly lost; checked studies trace under half to an unresolved V gene and leave the rest unexplained. This sample is represented by over 2 million clones; roughly 95% of them were singletons. The ten largest clones take up 0.13% of the sample. The sample was naive CD4+ T cells sorted from blood. This specimen's cell subset or site label, per the study, means: CD45RA+ positively selected. Every receptor here comes from a man aged 18 to 29 in good health.

The chain links TRBV30 to TRBJ2-7; D possibly corresponds to TRBD2 (6 bases). From germline, CDR1 is GTSNPN and CDR2 SVGIG (reference sequence). Trimming took off 0 bases at V and 5 bases at J, with 14 bases between the two ends. CDR3 length: 14 amino acids. The CDR3 loop is CAWSVLRGGNEQYF. CDR3 bases: TGTGCCTGGAGTGTACTGAGGGGAGGAAACGAGCAGTACTTC.

The CDR3 reads CASGDRIQPQHF. In DNA form, the CDR3 reads TGTGCCAGCGGCGACAGGATCCAGCCCCAGCATTTT. The chain employs TRBV2 and TRBJ1-5; a weak D match, TRBD1 (6 bases). CDR1 SNHLY and CDR2 FYNNEI come from the germline V gene. The CDR3 has 12 amino acids. Trimming removed 8 bases at V and 7 bases at J, with 12 bases between.

The CDR3: CASSNDPGGQAPYEQYF. CDR3 nucleotide sequence: TGTGCCAGCAGCAACGACCCGGGGGGACAGGCCCCCTACGAGCAGTACTTC. This rearrangement joins TRBV5-4 to TRBJ2-7, with a tentative D call TRBD1 (8 bases). The ends were cut back, 4 bases at V and 2 bases at J, with 22 bases in the middle. This CDR3 has 17 amino acids. The V gene's germline CDR1 is SGHNT and CDR2 YYREEE (reference sequence).

The J gene is TRBJ2-5, the V gene TRBV19, with TRBD1 matching 9 bases. V trimming: 4 bases; J trimming: 2 bases; junction bases outside the gene matches: 5. The length of the CDR3 is 15 residues. CDR1 and CDR2 (germline): LNHDA, SQIVND (reference sequence). The CDR3 DNA reads as TGTGCCAGTAGTAAGAGCGACAGGGGGCAAGAGACCCAGTACTTC. Translation: CASSKSDRGQETQYF.

Comments on this clone: Other nucleotide sequences in the sample specify the same CDR3. CDR3 residues: CAWSQGTGNTIYF. The DNA for the CDR3 is TGTGCCTGGAGCCAGGGGACTGGAAACACCATATATTTT. The rearrangement joins TRBV30 to TRBJ1-3, with D possibly being TRBD1 (6 bases). Germline V lookup: CDR1 GTSNPN, CDR2 SVGIG (reference sequence). V gave up 3 bases and J gave up 2 bases, with 8 bases separating them. CDR3 size: 13 residues.

J is TRBJ1-5 and V is TRBV5-1; a possible D gene is TRBD1 (5 bases). V was trimmed by 2 bases and J by 2 bases, leaving 14 bases between them. Per the germline V gene, CDR1 is SGHRS and CDR2 is YFSETQ. CDR3 length: 16 amino acids. CDR3 region: CASSFDGAGGNQPQHF. The CDR3 nucleotides are TGCGCCAGCAGCTTCGACGGGGCGGGTGGCAATCAGCCCCAGCATTTT.

In its sample, this clone was seen once. The chain couples TRBV18 to TRBJ1-5; D not certain. V was shortened by 6 bases and J by 0 bases, with 12 bases between the two germline ends. Germline-derived CDR1 and CDR2 are KGHSH and LQKENI. This CDR3 is 15 amino acids long. The CDR3 loop reads CASSPAYLSNQPQHF. The DNA for the CDR3 is TGTGCCAGCTCCCCCGCTTACCTTAGCAATCAGCCCCAGCATTTT.

Worth noting for this clone: This sample also contains other DNA sequences that code for the same CDR3. V is TRBV6-5 and J is TRBJ2-6; the D is unclear. Trimming removed 7 bases at V and 4 bases at J, with 8 bases between. The length of the CDR3 is 13 residues. The germline V gene has CDR1 MNHEY and CDR2 SVGAGI. This CDR3 is CASNRAGANVLTF. The CDR3 bases are TGTGCCAGCAATCGGGCCGGGGCCAACGTCCTGACTTTC.

This chain uses TRBV7-9 with TRBJ1-2; TRBD1 is a possible D gene (5 bases). Germline CDR1 SEHNR, CDR2 FQNEAQ (reference sequence). The V gene lost 1 base and the J gene lost 3 bases, with 9 bases spanning the gap. CDR3 length: 14 amino acids. CDR3 nucleotides: TGTGCCAGCAGCTTAGGAGACAGCTACTATGGCTACACCTTC. It codes for CASSLGDSYYGYTF.

With regard to this clone: Other DNA variants within this sample encode the same CDR3. The rearrangement links TRBV6-5 to TRBJ2-3; 14 bases are a match to TRBD2. Germline V lookup: CDR1 MNHEY, CDR2 SVGAGI. The length of the CDR3 is 15 residues. With 6 bases clipped from V and 1 base from J, the junction kept 0 bases outside the gene matches. In DNA, the CDR3 is TGTGCCAGCAGGGGACTAGCGGGGGGCACAGATACGCAGTATTTT. Its protein is CASRGLAGGTDTQYF.

The rearrangement joins TRBV29-1 to TRBJ2-3; no reliable D call. Germline CDR1 and CDR2: SQVTM and ANQGSEA. V lost 5 bases, J lost 0 bases, and 15 bases lay in between. The CDR3 runs to 15 residues. CDR3 in amino acids: CSVTIPRSSTDTQYF. CDR3 bases: TGCAGCGTTACTATCCCCCGCTCTAGCACAGATACGCAGTATTTT.

This clone occurred once. The chain employs TRBV19 and TRBJ2-5, with TRBD1 identical over 9 bases. The CDR3 consists of 14 residues. Trimming took 4 bases from V and 4 from J; bases not matched to a gene: 4. Looked up from germline, CDR1 is LNHDA and CDR2 is SQIVND (reference sequence). The CDR3 here is CASSSTGGTETQYF. CDR3 sequence (DNA): TGTGCCAGTAGTAGCACAGGGGGCACAGAGACCCAGTACTTC.

This clone was picked up a small number of times. The chain has TRBV6-1 and TRBJ1-3; 8 positions agree with TRBD1. The V and J ends lost 6 bases and 2 bases, in that order; junction bases with no gene match: 3. This CDR3 region has 14 residues. CDR1 is MNHNS and CDR2 is SASEGT in the germline V gene. This CDR3 is CASRGTGPGNTIYF. The CDR3 coding sequence is TGTGCCAGCAGGGGGACAGGCCCTGGAAACACCATATATTTT.

The rearrangement uses TRBV10-3 and TRBJ2-3; TRBD2 matches 12 bases. J lost 6 bases, V lost 7 bases, and 8 bases had no gene match. This CDR3 has 15 residues. The germline V gene encodes CDR1 ENHRY and CDR2 SYGVKD. CDR3 residues: CAINAGTSGFDTQYF. CDR3 coding DNA: TGTGCCATCAATGCCGGGACTAGCGGGTTTGATACGCAGTATTTT.

The chain uses TRBV7-2 and TRBJ2-1; 13 bases align to TRBD2. The CDR3 has 17 amino acids. The germline gives CDR1 SGHTA, CDR2 FQGNSA. Germline trimming cut 0 bases from V and 8 bases from J; bases unmatched to any gene: 7. CDR3 sequence reads: CASSLATGLAGVYEQFF. CDR3 nucleotide sequence: TGTGCCAGCAGCTTAGCCACTGGACTAGCGGGAGTATATGAGCAGTTCTTC.

This rearrangement joins TRBV6-1 to TRBJ1-5; unclear D gene. The CDR3 is 13 amino acids. Deletions cut 4 bases from V and 4 bases from J, with 8 bases between. Germline CDR1 reads MNHNS; CDR2 reads SASEGT. CDR3 residues: CASSAGKNQPQHF. For the CDR3, the DNA is TGTGCCAGCAGTGCAGGAAAAAATCAGCCCCAGCATTTT.

The V gene is TRBV10-3, the J gene TRBJ2-3; 7 bases fit TRBD2. J was trimmed by 0 bases and V by 6 bases; bases with no gene match: 6. Germline CDR1 and CDR2: ENHRY and SYGVKD. CDR3 size: 15 residues. The CDR3 is CAIRGDYRSTDTQYF. The CDR3 DNA follows: TGTGCCATCAGGGGGGACTACCGAAGCACAGATACGCAGTATTTT.

The chain joins TRBV5-8 to TRBJ2-7; the D gene is possibly TRBD2 (6 bases). V lost 3 bases, J lost 2 bases, and 18 bases lay in between. The germline V gene encodes CDR1 SGHTS and CDR2 YDEGEE. This CDR3 comprises 16 residues. This CDR3 is CASSYSSVFSPYEQYF. CDR3 nucleotide sequence: TGTGCCAGCAGCTATTCTAGCGTCTTTTCTCCCTACGAGCAGTACTTC.

This clone was found once. V gene TRBV7-2 combines with J gene TRBJ1-2; 9 positions agree with TRBD1. Trimming cost V 5 bases and J 5 bases; bases outside gene matches: 3. The CDR3 totals 13 residues. Germline V gives CDR1 SGHTA, CDR2 FQGNSA. In DNA form, the CDR3 reads TGTGCCAGCAGCGTCGGACAGGGGTATGGCTACACCTTC. Amino acid sequence: CASSVGQGYGYTF.

The CDR3 nucleotides are TGTGCCAGCAGCTTAGGGTCAGGTAGCAATCAGCCCCAGCATTTT. Its translation is CASSLGSGSNQPQHF. The V and J genes are TRBV7-8 and TRBJ1-5; D is unclear. Trimming took 1 base from V and 0 from J, leaving 7 bases between them. Germline CDR1 is SGHVS and CDR2 is FQNEAQ. The CDR3 extends over 15 amino acids. Full variable domain (missing parts from reference TRBV7-8 and TRBJ1-5): GAGVSQSPRYKVAKRGQDVALRCDPISGHVSLFWYQQALGQGPEFLTYFQNEAQLDKSGLPSDRFFAERPEGSVSTLKIQRTQQEDSAVYLCASSLGSGSNQPQHFGDGTRLSIL.

The chain combines TRBV7-9 with TRBJ1-4; TRBD1 is a possible D gene (5 bases). Trimming cost V 2 bases and J 4 bases, with 11 bases left between them. Germline V gene sequence: CDR1 SEHNR, CDR2 FQNEAQ (reference sequence). This CDR3 region has 15 residues. CDR3 residues: CASSLLGELNEKLFF. CDR3 DNA: TGTGCCAGCAGCTTATTGGGGGAACTTAATGAAAAACTGTTTTTT.

The DNA for the CDR3 is TGTGCCAGCAGCTTCAGGGGGGCCTATGGCTACACCTTC. Translating it yields CASSFRGAYGYTF. The chain combines TRBV7-2 with TRBJ1-2, with 7 bases matching TRBD1. V was pared by 3 bases and J by 4 bases, with 2 bases of the junction left unmatched. CDR1 SGHTA and CDR2 FQGNSA come from the germline V gene. This CDR3 contains 13 residues.

The CDR3 region has the DNA TGTGCCAGCAGTTTGGGAGTGACTAGCAGCGACGAGCAGTACTTC. Translating gives CASSLGVTSSDEQYF. This chain connects TRBV27 to TRBJ2-7; 7 bases map to TRBD2. V was clipped by 3 bases and J by 5 bases; unmatched bases: 10. CDR3 size: 15 residues. Germline V CDR1 and CDR2: MNHEY, SMNVEV (reference sequence).

DNA of the CDR3: TGTGCCAGCAGTTTGCAATGGGTTGCGGCGGATGGCTACACCTTC. Amino acid sequence: CASSLQWVAADGYTF. The chain recombines TRBV6-5 with TRBJ1-2; D is unresolved. CDR1 is MNHEY, CDR2 SVGAGI, per germline. V lost 4 bases to trimming and J lost 6 bases, with 18 bases between them. The CDR3 sequence is 15 residues long.

The genes are TRBV6-4 and TRBJ2-7; the match to TRBD2 covers 10 bases. Germline values: CDR1 MRHNA, CDR2 SNTAGT. The CDR3 spans 17 residues. Trimming removed 1 base from V and 0 bases from J; junction bases left unmatched: 6. Here the CDR3 DNA reads TGTGCCAGCAGTGACTTCGCTAGCGGGAGTGTCTCCTACGAGCAGTACTTC. It translates to CASSDFASGSVSYEQYF.

A word on this clone: This sample also contains other DNA sequences that code for the same CDR3. V and J are TRBV29-1 and TRBJ1-1; D ambiguous. Germline CDR1 is SQVTM and CDR2 is ANQGSEA. The V end was cut by 5 bases, the J end by 1 base, with 14 bases between. The CDR3 has 14 residues. CDR3 loop: CSVSGRLANTEAFF. The CDR3 DNA reads as TGCAGCGTTTCGGGTCGGCTGGCGAACACTGAAGCTTTCTTT.

The CDR3 spells CASRGSETQYF. The CDR3 bases are TGTGCCTCCAGAGGGTCGGAGACCCAGTACTTC. The V call is TRBV10-3, the J call TRBJ2-5, with TRBD2 as a possible D gene (5 bases). The CDR3 is 11 residues long. Germline-derived CDR1 and CDR2 are ENHRY and SYGVKD. The V gene lost 11 bases and the J gene lost 5 bases, with 12 bases spanning the gap.

The CDR3 spells CASSYGGSTDTQYF. The CDR3 bases are TGTGCCAGCAGCTACGGAGGCAGTACAGATACGCAGTATTTT. The J gene is TRBJ2-3, the V gene TRBV5-4; TRBD2 is a possible D gene (5 bases). This CDR3 is 14 amino acids long. Trimming pared 3 bases from V and 3 bases from J, leaving 11 bases between. CDR1 is SGHNT, CDR2 YYREEE, per germline (reference sequence).

This chain links TRBV4-1 with TRBJ2-1, with a possible D match to TRBD2 (6 bases). This CDR3 spans 17 amino acids. V shed 1 base and J shed 0 bases, with 13 bases lying between them. Germline lookup yields CDR1 MGHRA and CDR2 YSYEKL. CDR3 coding DNA: TGCGCCAGCAGCCAAGTCTTAGCGGAAAGCTCCTACAATGAGCAGTTCTTC. Translated: CASSQVLAESSYNEQFF.

This chain joins TRBV7-9 and TRBJ1-1; D remains unclear. Trimming removed 0 bases at V and 0 bases at J, with 8 bases between. The CDR3 extends over 15 amino acids. Germline V CDR1 and CDR2: SEHNR, FQNEAQ (reference sequence). CDR3 nucleotide sequence: TGTGCCAGCAGCTTAGCGCTTCAGATGAACACTGAAGCTTTCTTT. This encodes CASSLALQMNTEAFF. The full variable domain, its missing parts supplied by reference TRBV7-9 and TRBJ1-1, is DTGVSQNPRHKITKRGQNVTFRCDPISEHNRLYWYRQTLGQGPEFLTYFQNEAQLEKSRLLSDRFSAERPKGSFSTLEIQRTEQGDSAMYLCASSLALQMNTEAFFGQGTRLTVV.